One TCR beta chain is described in this entry. Its antigen is as yet unknown. Germline V gene lookup returns CDR1 LGHDT and CDR2 YNNKEL (reference sequence). V lost 1 base, J lost 9 bases, and 13 bases lay in between. The CDR3 length is 14 residues. The source of the sample is a study of T-cell reconstitution after alpha-beta-depleted transplantation in children. Study-wide results and limits: Alpha-beta T cells present about two months after transplant were reported to originate from several hundred expanded graft clones. Surviving recipient cells, namely T cells and thymic progenitors, were the source of high day-60 TCRbeta diversity in some patients. T cells produced anew were the main source of T-cell counts and diversity one year after transplant.

Researchers prepared the TCRbeta library using unique molecular identifiers, the study reports. MiXCR, run by TCRdb on the PCR reads, gives a single entry per CDR3 protein. The sample lists some 450,000 distinct CDR3 sequences, approximately 42% occurring once. The receptor comes from a girl aged 2 to 10 with aplastic anemia, due to receive a stem cell transplant. The sequenced sample was PBMCs, obtained before TCRalphabeta/CD19-depleted stem cell transplant. This chain links TRBV3-1 with TRBJ2-1; D is ambiguous. DNA for the CDR3: TGTGCCAGCAGCCAAGCGGCAAGGCCCCCTGAGCAGTTCTTC. This encodes CASSQAARPPEQFF.